This is a list of T cell receptor beta chains from one sample in a study of blood T cells in healthy people across ages. TCRdb recomputed calls from the 5' RACE reads with MiXCR, one row per CDR3 protein. The sample holds about 900,000 distinct CDR3 sequences, about 48% seen once. The sample was blood. Every receptor here comes from a man aged 25-45 years in good health. The CDR3 runs from the conserved cysteine through the conserved F or W. A D gene is named only where the DNA matches it firmly. Size is omitted from some rows. Given values are once, few, many or a class for expanded clones.

J: TRBJ1-5
D: TRBD1
size: -
V: TRBV7-9
DNA: TGTGCCAGCAGCTTAGCGTTAGGGGGCAGCAATCAGCCCCAGCATTTT
CDR3: CASSLALGGSNQPQHF

J: TRBJ2-1
D: -
size: -
V: TRBV11-1
DNA: TGTGCCAGCAGCTTAAGTTCAGCTCGGGATGAGCAGTTCTTC
CDR3: CASSLSSARDEQFF

J: TRBJ2-3
D: -
size: -
V: TRBV30
DNA: TGTGCCTGGAGTGTGGCCAGGGGTTTTCGGTATTTT
CDR3: CAWSVARGFRYF

J: TRBJ2-7
D: -
size: -
V: TRBV6-5
DNA: TGTGCCAGCGGATGGGCAGGGAACGAGCAGTACTTT
CDR3: CASGWAGNEQYF

J: TRBJ1-4
D: -
size: -
V: TRBV7-9
DNA: TGTGCCAGCAGCCCACCGGGGACTCCAACTAATGAAAAACTGTTTTTT
CDR3: CASSPPGTPTNEKLFF

J: TRBJ2-7
D: TRBD1
size: -
V: TRBV28
DNA: TGTGCCAGCAGTTTTGGGACAGGGGTAATCTACGAGCAGTACTTC
CDR3: CASSFGTGVIYEQYF

J: TRBJ2-7
D: -
size: few
V: TRBV12-3/TRBV12-4
DNA: TGTGCCAGCAGTTTGCCACCAAACTACGAGCAGTACTTC
CDR3: CASSLPPNYEQYF

J: TRBJ2-3
D: TRBD2
size: -
V: TRBV9
DNA: TGTGCCAGCAGCGGAACTAGCGGGGGCCCCAATACGCAGTATTTT
CDR3: CASSGTSGGPNTQYF

J: TRBJ1-5
D: TRBD1
size: -
V: TRBV9
DNA: TGTGCCAGCAGCTTTCGGACAGGGGACCCAAAAAGAGACAATCAGCCCCAGCATTTT
CDR3: CASSFRTGDPKRDNQPQHF

J: TRBJ2-3
D: -
size: few
V: TRBV3-1
DNA: TGTGCCAGCAGCCAAGAGATGGACCCCGATACGCAGTATTTT
CDR3: CASSQEMDPDTQYF

J: TRBJ2-3
D: TRBD2
size: -
V: TRBV7-2
DNA: TGTGCCAGCAGCTTAGGGACTAGCAGGACCACAGATACGCAGTATTTT
CDR3: CASSLGTSRTTDTQYF

J: TRBJ2-2
D: -
size: -
V: TRBV12-3/TRBV12-4
DNA: TGTGCCAGCAGTTTATTGATGAACACCGGGGAGCTGTTTTTT
CDR3: CASSLLMNTGELFF

J: TRBJ2-1
D: TRBD1
size: -
V: TRBV5-1
DNA: TGCGCCAGCATCTCTGAGGGGGCCTCGCGCAATGAGCAGTTCTTC
CDR3: CASISEGASRNEQFF

J: TRBJ2-1
D: -
size: -
V: TRBV10-3
DNA: TGTGCCATCAGAGGGACCGAACAAGGCAATGAGCAGTTCTTC
CDR3: CAIRGTEQGNEQFF

J: TRBJ2-7
D: -
size: -
V: TRBV20-1
DNA: TGCAGTGCTAGACCCGGACAGAGAGCTTCCTACGAGCAGTACTTC
CDR3: CSARPGQRASYEQYF

J: TRBJ2-5
D: -
size: -
V: TRBV29-1
DNA: TGCAGCGTTGATTCGACCTATGGGACCCAGTACTTC
CDR3: CSVDSTYGTQYF

J: TRBJ2-7
D: -
size: -
V: TRBV7-9
DNA: TGTGCCAGCAGCTTAGAGGCGGGCGGTTACGAGCAGTACTTC
CDR3: CASSLEAGGYEQYF

J: TRBJ2-3
D: -
size: few
V: TRBV4-3
DNA: TGCGCCAGCAGCCAACTCGGGACTTTTCCGGGAGATACGCAGTATTTT
CDR3: CASSQLGTFPGDTQYF

J: TRBJ1-1
D: -
size: few
V: TRBV20-1
DNA: TGCAGTGCTCAGGGAGCCAATCTGGGGACTGAAGCTTTCTTT
CDR3: CSAQGANLGTEAFF

J: TRBJ1-2
D: -
size: -
V: TRBV7-9
DNA: TGTGCCAGCAGCTTAGCGGAACACCTCTATGGCTACACCTTC
CDR3: CASSLAEHLYGYTF

J: TRBJ2-7
D: -
size: -
V: TRBV20-1
DNA: TGCAGTGCTAGAAGTTCGGTCAGGGCGAACTCCTACGAGCAGTACTTC
CDR3: CSARSSVRANSYEQYF

J: TRBJ1-6
D: TRBD1
size: -
V: TRBV4-2
DNA: TGTACCAGCACCTACAGGGGGGATAATTCACCCCTCCACTTT
CDR3: CTSTYRGDNSPLHF

J: TRBJ2-1
D: -
size: many
V: TRBV7-2
DNA: TGTGCCAGCAGCTCCATGCCGACAGGTTCTTACAATGAGCAGTTCTTC
CDR3: CASSSMPTGSYNEQFF

J: TRBJ1-1
D: TRBD1
size: -
V: TRBV29-1
DNA: TGCAGCGCTGGACAGGGAGGGATTGAAGCTTTCTTT
CDR3: CSAGQGGIEAFF

J: TRBJ2-3
D: -
size: few
V: TRBV10-3
DNA: TGTGCCATCAGTGAGTCCAGTCTTACGCAGTATTTT
CDR3: CAISESSLTQYF

J: TRBJ2-7
D: -
size: many
V: TRBV29-1
DNA: TGCAGCGTTGAAGATCGCGGGGAGAACTACGAGCAGTACTTC
CDR3: CSVEDRGENYEQYF

J: TRBJ2-5
D: TRBD1
size: -
V: TRBV28
DNA: TGTGCCAGCAGTCACGGGACAGGGGCTGAGACCCAGTACTTC
CDR3: CASSHGTGAETQYF

J: TRBJ1-1
D: -
size: -
V: TRBV28
DNA: TGTGCCACCTCGTTAAGGAGGGCCCCTGAAGCTTTCTTT
CDR3: CATSLRRAPEAFF

J: TRBJ2-5
D: TRBD2
size: few
V: TRBV20-1
DNA: TGCAGTGCTAGAGATCTTGACGGGGGGGCGCAGGAGACCCAGTACTTC
CDR3: CSARDLDGGAQETQYF